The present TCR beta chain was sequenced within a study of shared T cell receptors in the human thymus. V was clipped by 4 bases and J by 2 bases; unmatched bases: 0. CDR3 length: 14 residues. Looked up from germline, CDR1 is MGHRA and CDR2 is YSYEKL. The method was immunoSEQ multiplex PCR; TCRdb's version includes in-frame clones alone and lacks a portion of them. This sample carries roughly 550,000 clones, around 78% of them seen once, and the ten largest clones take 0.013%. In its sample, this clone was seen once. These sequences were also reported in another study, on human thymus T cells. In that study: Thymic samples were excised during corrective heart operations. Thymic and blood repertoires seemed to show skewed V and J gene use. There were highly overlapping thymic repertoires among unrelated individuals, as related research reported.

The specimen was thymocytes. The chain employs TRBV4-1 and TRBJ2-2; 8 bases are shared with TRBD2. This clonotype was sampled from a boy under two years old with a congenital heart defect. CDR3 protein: CASSLAGNTGELFF. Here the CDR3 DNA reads TGCGCCAGCAGCCTAGCGGGAAACACCGGGGAGCTGTTTTTT.